This is a list of T cell receptor beta chains from one sample in a study of cytomegalovirus exposure and HLA in healthy donors. Clones were sequenced by immunoSEQ multiplex PCR, and TCRdb holds only the in-frame ones, with some missing. The sample shows about 94,000 clones, about 62% of them seen only once. The sample comprised PBMCs. The receptors stem from a man aged 25-40 years in good health and CMV-seronegative. CDR3s include the opening cysteine and the closing phenylalanine or tryptophan. D genes are given only for firm matches. Part of the rows lack a size; the others show once, few, many or a class for expanded clones.

-	-	TRBV27	TRBJ2-2	CASSWGAATGELFF	TGTGCCAGCAGTTGGGGAGCGGCTACCGGGGAGCTGTTTTTT
-	-	TRBV27	TRBJ2-4	CASSPRRGASWDIQYF	TGTGCCAGCAGTCCCCGTCGGGGGGCCTCGTGGGACATTCAGTACTTC
TRBD1	-	TRBV28	TRBJ1-1	CASTGQGAFTEAFF	TGTGCCAGCACAGGACAGGGAGCCTTCACTGAAGCTTTCTTT
-	once	TRBV5-4	TRBJ1-2	CASSLMRQTYGYTF	TGTGCCAGCAGCTTAATGAGACAGACCTATGGCTACACCTTC
-	-	TRBV21-1	TRBJ2-5	CASSKEASCAETQYF	TGTGCCAGCAGCAAAGAAGCTAGCTGCGCGGAGACCCAGTACTTC
-	few	TRBV25-1	TRBJ2-5	CASSEKSGQETQYF	TGTGCCAGCAGTGAAAAATCGGGACAAGAGACCCAGTACTTC
TRBD1	-	TRBV5-1	TRBJ2-3	CASSVPGGVSDTQYF	TGCGCCAGCAGCGTCCCAGGGGGAGTATCAGATACGCAGTATTTT
-	-	TRBV4-2	TRBJ2-3	CASSPPPRGTDTQYF	TGTGCCAGCAGCCCCCCCCCGCGGGGCACAGATACGCAGTATTTT
TRBD1	-	TRBV7-6	TRBJ2-6	CASSLRTGTGANALTF	TGTGCCAGCAGCCTTCGGACAGGAACTGGGGCCAACGCCCTGACTTTC
TRBD2	-	TRBV5-1	TRBJ2-2	CASTLPLAGGAGELFF	TGCGCCAGCACCCTCCCCCTAGCGGGAGGAGCCGGGGAGCTGTTTTTT
TRBD1	-	TRBV30	TRBJ1-2	CAWTPDRGAGYGYTF	TGTGCCTGGACCCCGGACAGGGGCGCGGGCTATGGCTACACCTTC
-	-	TRBV5-4	TRBJ1-1	CASSLAQQGRTEAFF	TGTGCCAGCAGCTTGGCCCAGCAGGGGAGAACTGAAGCTTTCTTT
-	-	TRBV30	TRBJ1-5	CAWGSQPQHF	TGTGCCTGGGGGAGTCAGCCCCAGCATTTT
TRBD1	few	TRBV11-2	TRBJ2-7	CASSSGDSYTYEQYF	TGTGCCAGCAGCTCCGGGGACAGCTACACCTACGAGCAGTACTTC
TRBD1	few	TRBV6-4	TRBJ2-1	CASSATGDSGDEQFF	TGTGCCAGCAGTGCAACAGGGGACAGTGGCGATGAGCAGTTCTTC
TRBD2	few	TRBV18	TRBJ2-1	CASSPAGTSGSPEQFF	TGTGCCAGCTCACCAGCCGGGACTAGCGGGAGTCCTGAGCAGTTCTTC
-	-	TRBV19	TRBJ2-5	CASSQISTSQETQYF	TGTGCCAGTAGCCAAATTTCGACAAGCCAAGAGACCCAGTACTTC
-	-	TRBV5-1	TRBJ1-4	CASSLSGKENEKLFF	TGCGCCAGCAGCTTGTCGGGAAAGGAGAATGAAAAACTGTTTTTT
TRBD2	-	TRBV2	TRBJ2-1	CASGPGLAAHYNEQFF	TGTGCCAGCGGACCGGGACTAGCGGCACACTACAATGAGCAGTTCTTC
-	-	TRBV15	TRBJ1-5	CATSRGGQINQPQHF	TGTGCCACCAGCAGAGGAGGTCAGATAAATCAGCCCCAGCATTTT
-	few	TRBV15	TRBJ1-5	CATSREGTSGNQPQHF	TGTGCCACCAGCAGAGAGGGCACCTCGGGCAATCAGCCCCAGCATTTT
TRBD1	-	TRBV6-6	TRBJ1-2	CASSYVGQGYDGYTF	TGTGCCAGCAGTTATGTGGGACAGGGTTATGATGGCTACACCTTC
TRBD2	-	TRBV7-2	TRBJ2-1	CASSFSPGLAGNEQFF	TGTGCCAGCAGCTTTTCCCCGGGACTAGCGGGAAATGAGCAGTTCTTC
-	-	TRBV6-6	TRBJ2-7	CATRQALSYEQYF	TGTGCCACCCGACAGGCCCTCTCCTACGAGCAGTACTTC
-	-	TRBV19	TRBJ2-5	CASSRQLQETQYF	TGTGCCAGTAGTCGCCAGTTACAAGAGACCCAGTACTTC
-	-	TRBV7-8	TRBJ2-7	CASSLAILVFWDEQYF	TGTGCCAGCAGCTTAGCCATACTAGTCTTCTGGGACGAGCAGTACTTC
TRBD1	-	TRBV7-9	TRBJ2-2	CASSLPWTGGNTGELFF	TGTGCCAGCAGCCTTCCCTGGACAGGGGGCAACACCGGGGAGCTGTTTTTT
-	few	TRBV7-3	TRBJ2-7	CASSSEAYRTYEQYF	TGTGCCAGCAGCTCCGAGGCCTACCGAACCTACGAGCAGTACTTC
-	-	TRBV27	TRBJ1-2	CASSFSNRGYYGYTF	TGTGCCAGCAGTTTCTCGAATCGGGGGTACTATGGCTACACCTTC
-	-	TRBV30	TRBJ2-7	CAWNAGAYEQYF	TGTGCCTGGAACGCAGGGGCCTACGAGCAGTACTTC
-	-	TRBV25-1	TRBJ2-2	CASSTNSFPELFF	TGTGCCAGCAGCACGAACAGTTTTCCGGAGCTGTTTTTT
-	-	TRBV4-2	TRBJ2-4	CASSQQENIQYF	TGTGCCAGCAGCCAACAGGAAAACATTCAGTACTTC
-	-	TRBV10-1	TRBJ1-1	CASSESRALGTEAFF	TGCGCCAGCAGTGAGTCGAGGGCCCTGGGCACTGAAGCTTTCTTT
-	-	TRBV7-9	TRBJ2-7	CSSTHTGGGYEQYF	TGTTCCAGCACCCATACAGGGGGGGGGTACGAGCAGTACTTC
-	-	TRBV6-6	TRBJ1-4	CATGGEKLFF	TGTGCCACGGGGGGTGAAAAACTGTTTTTT
TRBD1	few	TRBV5-4	TRBJ1-2	CASSQVTGGTDGYTF	TGTGCCAGCAGCCAAGTAACAGGGGGCACTGATGGCTACACCTTC
-	few	TRBV18	TRBJ1-2	CASSAGPYGYTF	TGTGCCAGCTCAGCGGGACCTTATGGCTACACCTTC
-	-	TRBV19	TRBJ2-2	CASSIQGTTGELFF	TGTGCCAGTAGTATCCAGGGGACAACCGGGGAGCTGTTTTTT
-	-	TRBV7-2	TRBJ2-2	CASRVGGESTGELFF	TGTGCCAGCAGAGTAGGGGGGGAGAGCACCGGGGAGCTGTTTTTT